The sequence of this T cell receptor (beta chain) was determined in a study of cytomegalovirus exposure and HLA in healthy donors. Amplification used 60 Vbeta primers and 13 Jbeta primers. Profiled with immunoSEQ multiplex PCR; TCRdb holds only in-frame clones, not every one. In the table there are about 190,000 clones, 75% to 90% of which are singletons. This CDR3 has 17 residues. After removal of 1 base from V and 4 bases from J, the junction contained 11 bases not matched to a gene. Germline-derived CDR1 and CDR2 are SGHVS and FNYEAQ. This sequence was found in a boy between 2 and 15 years old in good health and CMV-seronegative. Sequencing was carried out using PBMCs. The V call is TRBV7-6, the J call TRBJ2-5; 8 bases agree with TRBD2. DNA for the CDR3: TGTGCCAGCAGCTTAGAGATCGGGAGGCTAGCGGGAGAGACCCAGTACTTC. It translates to CASSLEIGRLAGETQYF.